These 29 T cell receptor beta chains came from one sample sequenced in a study of T cell responses to AZD1222 COVID-19 vaccine. Data came from immunoSEQ multiplex PCR; TCRdb stores just in-frame clones and leaves some out. Found here are around 160,000 clones, approximately 89% of them singletons; the top ten hold over 13%. The material sequenced was peripheral blood, taken on day 0 of AZD1222 vaccination. Receptor source: an adult in good health.

This clone was seen more than once but under ten times. V gene TRBV6-5 combines with J gene TRBJ1-1; 9 positions agree with TRBD1. This CDR3 has 12 amino acids. Trimming at V came to 6 bases and at J to 11 bases, leaving 7 bases not matched to a gene. Germline-derived CDR1 and CDR2 are MNHEY and SVGAGI. This chain's CDR3 is CASRPDRGWAFF. In DNA, the CDR3 is TGTGCCAGCAGGCCGGACAGGGGTTGGGCTTTCTTT.

The genes are TRBV19 and TRBJ2-1; 10 nucleotides match TRBD2. The ends lost 8 bases at V and 3 bases at J; junction bases unmatched: 10. The CDR3 length is 16 residues. Per the germline V gene, CDR1 is LNHDA and CDR2 is SQIVND (reference sequence). For the CDR3, the DNA is TGTGCCAGTTCGGGTCGGGTAGCGGGGGGCTACAATGAGCAGTTCTTC. Encoded protein: CASSGRVAGGYNEQFF.

The chain is built from TRBV3-1 (or the pseudogene TRBV3-2) and TRBJ2-5; perhaps TRBD2 as D (7 bases). Trimming shortened V by 4 bases and J by 5 bases, and 14 bases separated the two germline ends. CDR1 LGHDT and CDR2 YNNKEL come from the germline V gene (reference sequence). This CDR3 contains 14 residues. The CDR3 nucleotides read TGTGCCAGCAGCCGGGGGGGGCCGCTCGAGACCCAGTACTTC. This sequence encodes CASSRGGPLETQYF.

The chain combines TRBV10-3 with TRBJ1-1; perhaps TRBD1 as D (5 bases). Germline-derived CDR1 and CDR2 are ENHRY and SYGVKD. V lost 5 bases and J lost 4, with 11 bases in between. The CDR3 is 13 amino acids. For the CDR3, the DNA is TGTGCCATCAGTAGAGCAGGGAGCACTGAAGCTTTCTTT. Translating gives CAISRAGSTEAFF.

The rearrangement joins TRBV11-3 to TRBJ2-7; D may be TRBD1 or TRBD2 (5 bases each). CDR3 length: 14 amino acids. The V end was cut by 1 base, the J end by 2 bases, with 9 bases between. CDR1 is SGHNT, CDR2 YENEEA, per germline. The CDR3 DNA sequence: TGTGCCAGCAGCTTAGCGGGGCCCACCTACGAGCAGTACTTC. Its translation: CASSLAGPTYEQYF.

The V and J genes are TRBV19 and TRBJ1-1; 11 bases agree with TRBD1. Germline values: CDR1 LNHDA, CDR2 SQIVND (reference sequence). Germline trimming cut 5 bases from V and 11 bases from J; bases unmatched to any gene: 10. This CDR3 is built from 14 residues. CDR3: CASSPGQGATEAFF. DNA of the CDR3: TGTGCCAGTAGTCCCGGACAGGGGGCCACGGAGGCTTTCTTT.

This rearrangement joins TRBV7-2 to TRBJ2-5, with TRBD2 identical over 8 bases. Germline values: CDR1 SGHTA, CDR2 FQGNSA. The CDR3 runs 14 residues. Germline trimming cut 1 base from V and 5 bases from J; bases unmatched to any gene: 3. The CDR3 DNA reads TGTGCCAGCAGCTTAGTGCCTAGCGGGGAGACCCAGTACTTC. It encodes CASSLVPSGETQYF.

This clone showed up just once. The V gene is TRBV29-1, the J gene TRBJ2-1; 9 nucleotides agree with TRBD2. Germline loops: CDR1 SQVTM, CDR2 ANQGSEA. The CDR3 contains 15 residues. Germline trimming cut 7 bases from V and 4 bases from J; bases unmatched to any gene: 11. The CDR3 region has the DNA TGCAGCGCGCTCCACGGGACTAGCCAATACAATGAGCAGTTCTTC. This sequence encodes CSALHGTSQYNEQFF.

The CDR3 here is CASSANGGVPYGYTF. The CDR3 region has the DNA TGTGCCAGCAGCGCCAATGGGGGGGTTCCCTATGGCTACACCTTC. The chain carries TRBV7-3 and TRBJ1-2, with a weak D call TRBD1 (5 bases). Trimming removed 5 bases at V and 4 bases at J, with 17 bases between. Germline-derived CDR1 and CDR2 are SGHTA and FQGTGA. CDR3 size: 15 residues.

The chain combines TRBV2 with TRBJ1-4, with D perhaps matching TRBD1 (5 bases). Looked up from germline, CDR1 is SNHLY and CDR2 is FYNNEI. The CDR3 contains 13 residues. Deletions cut 9 bases from V and 8 bases from J, with 16 bases between. The CDR3 sequence: CASPRGEGEKLFF. Here the CDR3 DNA reads TGTGCCAGTCCCCGGGGGGAAGGGGAAAAACTGTTTTTT.

This clone was seen a single time. V gene TRBV11-2 combines with J gene TRBJ2-3; D call uncertain. V was trimmed by 10 bases and J by 3 bases, leaving 8 bases between them. The CDR3 spans 11 residues. Germline CDR1 reads SGHAT; CDR2 reads FQNNGV. CDR3 sequence (DNA): TGTGCCACTTCGAGAACAGATACGCAGTATTTT. This codes for CATSRTDTQYF.

The chain employs TRBV23-1 and TRBJ2-7, with D hard to call. TRBV23-1 is annotated as an ORF whose role is uncertain. Trimming shortened V by 0 bases and J by 1 base, and 7 bases separated the two germline ends. The CDR3 is made up of 14 amino acids. In DNA form, the CDR3 reads TGCGCCAGCAGTCAATCGAATCCATCCTACGAGCAGTACTTC. It translates to CASSQSNPSYEQYF.

The chain has TRBV29-1 and TRBJ2-3; D not resolved. This CDR3 is built from 13 residues. Germline CDR1 reads SQVTM; CDR2 reads ANQGSEA. V lost 0 bases to trimming and J lost 9 bases, with 13 bases between them. CDR3 DNA: TGCAGCGTTGAAGATCAGGCCGGATCCACGCAGTATTTT. Translated, it gives CSVEDQAGSTQYF.

This clone appeared once. V is TRBV6-5 and J is TRBJ2-6; no clear D gene. CDR1 and CDR2 (germline): MNHEY, SVGAGI. CDR3 length: 14 amino acids. The ends were cut back, 0 bases at V and 4 bases at J, with 4 bases in the middle. CDR3 sequence: CASSYSSGANVLTF. Written as DNA, the CDR3 is TGTGCCAGCAGTTACTCGTCCGGGGCCAACGTCCTGACTTTC.

The rearrangement joins TRBV18 to TRBJ1-1, with a tentative D call TRBD1 (6 bases). The V end lost 1 base, the J end lost 5 bases, and 17 bases lay between the germline ends. This CDR3 comprises 16 residues. The germline gives CDR1 KGHSH, CDR2 LQKENI. This chain's CDR3 is CASSPQNRGAGTEAFF. The CDR3 nucleotides read TGTGCCAGCTCACCACAAAATCGGGGGGCAGGGACTGAAGCTTTCTTT. The entire variable domain, with the rest obtained from reference TRBV18 and TRBJ1-1, is as follows: NAGVMQNPRHLVRRRGQEARLRCSPMKGHSHVYWYRQLPEEGLKFMVYLQKENIIDESGMPKERFSAEFPKEGPSILRIQQVVRGDSAAYFCASSPQNRGAGTEAFFGQGTRLTVV.

The chain carries TRBV12-5 and TRBJ1-1; the D is unclear. Trimming took off 4 bases at V and 0 bases at J, with 12 bases between the two ends. Germline loops: CDR1 LGHNT, CDR2 FRNRAP. The CDR3 sequence is 15 residues long. The CDR3 DNA is TGTGCTAGTGGTTCAGTGGACGGGGTGAACACTGAAGCTTTCTTT. Amino acids: CASGSVDGVNTEAFF.

This chain joins TRBV19 and TRBJ2-1, with TRBD2 identical over 7 bases. V gave up 3 bases and J gave up 8 bases; unmatched junction bases: 10. The CDR3 sequence is 15 residues long. Germline loops: CDR1 LNHDA, CDR2 SQIVND (reference sequence). The CDR3 coding sequence is TGTGCCAGTAGTATGTCAGCGGGGAGGATCTATGAGCAGTTCTTC. Translating it yields CASSMSAGRIYEQFF.

The gene calls are TRBV27 and TRBJ1-2; 8 bases are shared with TRBD1. Trimming cost V 8 bases and J 8 bases; bases outside gene matches: 13. This CDR3 is built from 14 residues. CDR1 and CDR2 from the germline V gene are MNHEY and SMNVEV (reference sequence). The CDR3 nucleotides are TGTGCCAGCTCTACTATGTCGGCAGGGGGCGGCTACACCTTC. It yields the protein CASSTMSAGGGYTF.

J is TRBJ2-3 and V is TRBV6-4, with 8 bases aligning to TRBD2. The V segment lost 5 bases and the J segment 0 bases; nucleotides outside the gene matches: 4. This CDR3 contains 15 residues. Germline CDR1 reads MRHNA; CDR2 reads SNTAGT. The CDR3 nucleotides are TGTGCCAGCAGTATGAGCGGGGGTAGCACAGATACGCAGTATTTT. Translated, it gives CASSMSGGSTDTQYF.

This rearrangement joins TRBV5-1 to TRBJ2-3, with TRBD2 matching 12 bases. The CDR3 runs to 18 residues. The J segment lost 2 bases and the V segment lost 5 bases, leaving 12 bases of the junction unmatched. Germline V gene sequence: CDR1 SGHRS, CDR2 YFSETQ. The CDR3 protein is CASRTSGGPLESTDTQYF. CDR3 bases: TGCGCCAGCAGGACTAGCGGGGGCCCCCTAGAATCCACAGATACGCAGTATTTT.

Turning to this clone: Distinct nucleotide sequences in the sample also encode this CDR3. The J gene is TRBJ1-3, the V gene TRBV7-9; 7 nucleotides line up with TRBD1. Per germline, CDR1 SEHNR and CDR2 FQNEAQ (reference sequence). The junction had 3 bases not matched to a gene; V was cut back by 5 bases and J by 2 bases. This CDR3 comprises 14 residues. The CDR3 loop reads CASSPGTAGNTIYF. The CDR3 region has the DNA TGTGCCAGCAGCCCGGGGACAGCTGGAAACACCATATATTTT.

The J gene is TRBJ1-2, the V gene TRBV6-5, with D possibly TRBD1 on 5 matching bases. The length of the CDR3 is 15 residues. Trimming shortened V by 8 bases and J by 6 bases, and 22 bases separated the two germline ends. CDR1 and CDR2 from the germline V gene are MNHEY and SVGAGI. For the CDR3, the DNA is TGTGCCAGCGGCCCCCCCGAAGGCAGGGCGAATGGCTACACCTTC. Its protein product is CASGPPEGRANGYTF.

This chain connects TRBV19 to TRBJ1-5; D possibly corresponds to TRBD1 (5 bases). This CDR3 comprises 14 residues. The germline V and J ends were trimmed by 7 bases and 3 bases, with 13 bases remaining between them. Germline-derived CDR1 and CDR2 are LNHDA and SQIVND (reference sequence). CDR3 region: CASTPGLHNQPQHF. The CDR3 nucleotides read TGTGCCAGTACCCCGGGACTTCACAATCAGCCCCAGCATTTT.

This sequence joins TRBV5-1 and TRBJ1-2; the match to TRBD1 covers 7 bases. V dropped 0 bases and J dropped 4; count of bases not matched to a gene: 6. Germline CDR1 is SGHRS and CDR2 is YFSETQ. CDR3 length: 15 residues. CDR3 in amino acids: CASSLAAGDSYGYTF. The DNA for the CDR3 is TGCGCCAGCAGCTTGGCGGCGGGGGACAGCTATGGCTACACCTTC.

The J gene is TRBJ1-2, the V gene TRBV12-3 or TRBV12-4; 8 bases align to TRBD1. This CDR3 comprises 13 residues. J lost 4 bases, V lost 8 bases, and 6 bases had no gene match. The CDR3 loop is CASHQGATYGYTF. As DNA, the CDR3 is TGTGCCAGCCACCAGGGGGCAACCTATGGCTACACCTTC.

In this sample, this clone turned up a few times. DNA of the CDR3: TGTGCCAGCTACCGCCAGGACATCCTCACATATCGAGGCTACACCTTC. Protein: CASYRQDILTYRGYTF. This chain connects TRBV27 to TRBJ1-2; D is possibly TRBD1 (5 bases). CDR3 length: 16 residues. In germline, CDR1 is MNHEY, CDR2 SMNVEV (reference sequence). V gave up 8 bases and J gave up 8 bases, with 27 bases separating them.

The gene calls are TRBV5-6 and TRBJ1-2, with TRBD1 matching 9 bases. CDR1 SGHDT and CDR2 YYEEEE come from the germline V gene. Germline trimming cut 4 bases from V and 3 bases from J; bases unmatched to any gene: 7. The CDR3 is made up of 15 amino acids. Here the CDR3 DNA reads TGTGCCAGCAGCGAGGAGGGGACAGGGCACTATGGCTACACCTTC. It codes for CASSEEGTGHYGYTF.

About this clone itself: One end of the junction fails to match germline, which may point to a read error. The rearrangement uses TRBV27 and TRBJ2-1, with D possibly being TRBD2 (6 bases). Germline V gene data show CDR1 as MNHEY and CDR2 as SMNVEV (reference sequence). This CDR3 is built from 14 residues. This CDR3 is CASMGAAGIRGKFF. In nucleotides, the CDR3 is TGCGCAAGCATGGGAGCGGCTGGTATTCGGGGGAAGTTCTTC.

The V call is TRBV28, the J call TRBJ1-1; D gene ambiguous. CDR1 is MDHEN, CDR2 SYDVKM, per germline. With 9 bases removed from V and 4 bases from J, the gap between germline ends came to 21 bases. This CDR3 region has 15 residues. The CDR3 sequence is CASVSGAIRGTEAFF. The CDR3 DNA follows: TGTGCCAGTGTGAGCGGAGCGATTAGAGGCACTGAAGCTTTCTTT.